Given below is one T cell receptor (beta chain) in context. As yet, its antigen is unknown. The data were obtained in a study of blood T cells in healthy people across ages. Points from the study as a whole: A greater number of naive CD4+ cells and higher diversity distinguished long-lived donors from aged donors.

Primers used in a second PCR of roughly 6 to 11 cycles were a sample-barcoded 5' primer and a J-beta primer mix. Every cDNA molecule bore a tag from a template-switch adaptor containing 12 random nucleotides. The study obtained at least 3 million CDR3-containing paired-end reads from every sample. TCRdb re-called the 5' RACE reads with MiXCR, one entry per CDR3 protein. The table shows about 1,500,000 distinct CDR3 sequences, with 42% occurring only once. V gave up 8 bases and J gave up 3 bases; unmatched junction bases: 5. Germline CDR1 is GTSNPN and CDR2 is SVGIG (reference sequence). There are 13 residues in the CDR3.

The sequenced sample consisted of blood. The chain recombines TRBV30 with TRBJ2-3, with TRBD2 matching 10 bases. The receptor's source is a young woman in good health. CDR3 sequence reads: CARTGLATDTQYF. The CDR3 coding sequence is TGTGCCCGGACGGGACTAGCGACAGATACGCAGTATTTT.